A single sample gave rise to the 13 T cell receptor beta chains below, sequenced in a study of cytomegalovirus exposure and HLA in healthy donors. PCR used 60 Vbeta primers and 13 Jbeta primers. Only in-frame clones appear in the TCRdb table, and some are missing; sequencing was by immunoSEQ multiplex PCR. The sample includes about 110,000 clones, around three quarters of them seen just once. Sequencing used PBMCs. The receptors derive from a male donor in good health and CMV-seronegative.

The chain is built from TRBV29-1 and TRBJ1-5; D gene ambiguous. The CDR3 sequence is 12 residues long. V was clipped by 7 bases and J by 1 base, with 8 bases between them. The V gene's germline CDR1 is SQVTM and CDR2 ANQGSEA. The CDR3 sequence: CSAAGSNQPQHF. Written as DNA, the CDR3 is TGCAGCGCCGCGGGCAGCAATCAGCCCCAGCATTTT.

The CDR3 sequence: CASTAGRGTGELFF. The CDR3 region has the DNA TGTGCCAGCACGGCGGGGCGAGGCACCGGGGAGCTGTTTTTT. The rearrangement links TRBV2 to TRBJ2-2, with D maybe TRBD2 (6 bases). V lost 7 bases, J lost 4 bases, and 13 bases lay in between. CDR1 is SNHLY, CDR2 FYNNEI, per germline. The length of the CDR3 is 14 residues.

V gene TRBV28 combines with J gene TRBJ2-3; D is possibly TRBD2 (6 bases). The V end lost 4 bases, the J end lost 0 bases, and 17 bases lay between the germline ends. The CDR3 sequence is 17 residues long. CDR1 and CDR2 from the germline V gene are MDHEN and SYDVKM. CDR3 sequence reads: CASSSLPSSVSTDTQYF. As DNA, the CDR3 is TGTGCCAGCAGTTCCTTACCCTCTAGCGTTAGCACAGATACGCAGTATTTT.

This chain uses TRBV29-1 with TRBJ2-2; 9 nucleotides match TRBD1. Trimming at V came to 3 bases and at J to 5 bases, leaving 4 bases not matched to a gene. Germline loops: CDR1 SQVTM, CDR2 ANQGSEA. The CDR3 is 14 residues long. The DNA for the CDR3 is TGCAGCGTTGAGGCGGGGACAGGGACCGGGGAGCTGTTTTTT. This encodes CSVEAGTGTGELFF.

CDR3 nucleotide sequence: TGTGCCAGCAGCCAAGATTTTGGGACAGGGGACGGCTACACCTTC. Protein sequence: CASSQDFGTGDGYTF. This chain uses TRBV14 with TRBJ1-2, with TRBD1 matching over 10 bases. This CDR3 comprises 15 residues. Germline lookup yields CDR1 SGHDN and CDR2 FVKESK. Unmatched junction bases numbered 6, after V lost 0 bases and J lost 8 bases.

V gene TRBV27 combines with J gene TRBJ2-5; a possible D gene is TRBD2 (6 bases). Germline-derived CDR1 and CDR2 are MNHEY and SMNVEV (reference sequence). This CDR3 contains 15 residues. V was pared by 0 bases and J by 5 bases, with 13 bases between. CDR3 sequence (DNA): TGTGCCAGCAGTTTATCGATGGGGAGCGGGGAGACCCAGTACTTC. It codes for CASSLSMGSGETQYF.

The rearrangement links TRBV18 to TRBJ2-5; maybe TRBD2 (5 bases). The CDR3 extends over 14 amino acids. V gave up 2 bases and J gave up 5 bases, with 12 bases separating them. Germline V gene lookup returns CDR1 KGHSH and CDR2 LQKENI. The CDR3 spells CASSPSAGRETQYF. The DNA of the CDR3 is TGTGCCAGCTCACCAAGCGCGGGTAGGGAGACCCAGTACTTC.

J is TRBJ2-2 and V is TRBV27; D not certain. Germline assignment: CDR1 MNHEY and CDR2 SMNVEV (reference sequence). V lost 0 bases and J lost 1, with 6 bases in between. There are 15 residues in the CDR3. CDR3 sequence: CASSLSLLNTGELFF. CDR3 nucleotide sequence: TGTGCCAGCAGTTTATCGCTACTGAACACCGGGGAGCTGTTTTTT.

This clone appeared a few times. The chain uses TRBV27 and TRBJ1-1, with a possible D match to TRBD1 (6 bases). Germline V gene lookup returns CDR1 MNHEY and CDR2 SMNVEV (reference sequence). V lost 5 bases, J lost 0 bases, and 19 bases lay in between. The CDR3 totals 17 residues. As DNA, the CDR3 is TGTGCCAGCAGTCCCGGAACGGGGGGGCTGATGAACACTGAAGCTTTCTTT. It specifies CASSPGTGGLMNTEAFF.

The rearrangement joins TRBV7-9 to TRBJ2-3, with D perhaps matching TRBD2 (6 bases). Germline V CDR1 and CDR2: SEHNR, FQNEAQ (reference sequence). The CDR3 is made up of 16 amino acids. V was pared by 0 bases and J by 4 bases, with 14 bases between. The CDR3 nucleotides read TGTGCCAGCAGCTTAGCGGTCCGGGAGATATCAGATACGCAGTATTTT. This translates into CASSLAVREISDTQYF.

This clone showed up just once. This chain links TRBV29-1 with TRBJ2-3; D is possibly TRBD1 (7 bases). The CDR3 runs to 15 residues. Germline loops: CDR1 SQVTM, CDR2 ANQGSEA. Trimming pared 5 bases from V and 4 bases from J, leaving 19 bases between. The CDR3 spells CSVSQTGTGADTQYF. CDR3 sequence (DNA): TGCAGCGTTTCCCAGACAGGGACGGGGGCAGATACGCAGTATTTT.

The chain uses TRBV15 and TRBJ2-2; no firm D call. The CDR3 contains 14 residues. The germline CDR1 and CDR2 sequences are LNHNV and YYDKDF (reference sequence). The V and J ends lost 3 bases and 5 bases respectively, with 10 bases between them. The CDR3 loop is CATSRAEDTGELFF. The CDR3 coding sequence is TGTGCCACCAGCAGGGCCGAGGATACCGGGGAGCTGTTTTTT.

There are a few counts of this clone. The rearrangement uses TRBV5-4 and TRBJ1-2; no firm D call. From germline, CDR1 is SGHNT and CDR2 YYREEE (reference sequence). The CDR3 loop spans 11 amino acids. The ends were cut back, 3 bases at V and 12 bases at J, with 12 bases in the middle. CDR3 amino acids: CASSSGGGNTF. CDR3 nucleotides: TGTGCCAGCAGCTCTGGCGGAGGGAACACCTTC.